Detailed here is one T cell receptor (beta chain). It lacks a known antigen. No base qualities exist here, and no much larger clone lies one base off it. These data belong to a study of blood T cell repertoires in COVID-19 (dated by TCRdb to 2018 to 2020). Notes on the research overall: Samples covering the acute and convalescent phases of COVID-19 were provided by collaborators in the United States, Italy and Spain. The repertoires were made available in a free public database intended to serve as a resource for research on the immune response to SARS-CoV-2. The sample metadata nearly always contained a de-identified subject ID, COVID-19 status, age in years and sex. Samples were obtained from the ongoing ImmuneRACE study (first 160 participants) and from about 1,300 subjects provided by 6 global collaborators. Where available, HLA class I and class II types were obtained from metadata supplied by the sample provider rather than from assay-based typing. The prospective study material was composed of cDNA or gDNA derived from T cells, B-cell-depleted T cells, or PBMCs. Subjects who had been exposed to COVID-19, were actively infected with it, or had recovered from it provided the deeply sampled blood TCRbeta repertoires that made up the dataset.

The immunoSEQ Assay, a bias-controlled multiplex PCR, was used to amplify TCRbeta CDR3 regions from genomic DNA. Per the source publication's procedure: The number of nucleated cells in each sample was estimated from the amplification of reference gene primers within the assay. To quantify the absolute abundance of each unique TCRbeta CDR3 rearrangement, sequence reads were collapsed and filtered. For each sample, productive Simpson clonality was calculated by taking the square root of Simpson's diversity index across productive rearrangements. TCRdb carries this immuneACCESS record with in-frame sequences only. Its versions omit some clonotypes, under half of them owing to an unresolved V gene in the studies checked, with the rest unexplained. V and J calls and clone size are given by that table; D and trimming were obtained from the DNA. The sample table shows 180,000 or so clones, and 80% to 90% are seen once. In total, the top ten clones hold around 8.2% of the sample.

Overall study results and their limits: How much clinical and demographic metadata was included differed by source and by participant, and the metadata was provided uncurated.

Each collaborating institution followed its own protocols to collect whole blood in K2EDTA tubes. Collaborator samples were shipped for TCRbeta analysis as frozen whole blood, isolated PBMCs, or DNA extracted from either sample type. The CDR3 has 13 amino acids, counting the end cysteine and phenylalanine. Here the CDR3 DNA is all that survives: 39 bases in frame from base 1. For CDR1 and CDR2, the germline V gene (reference sequence) lists LNHDA and SQIVND. Trimming removed 4 bases from V and 1 base from J, leaving 6 bases between the germline ends. The TCR comes from a man aged 60 to 75 with acute or convalescent COVID-19. The chain was built from TRBV19 and TRBJ2-3, and possibly TRBD2, on 6 matching bases. Sequenced material: peripheral blood. The CDR3 here reads CASSSGGTDTQYF. The DNA reads as follows: TGTGCCAGTAGTAGCGGGGGCACAGATACGCAGTATTTT.